The 32 T cell receptor beta chains presented below share a single source sample, sequenced in a study of cytotoxic CD8 clonotypes in ibrutinib-treated CLL. The protocol was immunoSEQ multiplex PCR, while the TCRdb copy is restricted to in-frame clones and leaves out a portion. The data hold around 70,000 clones, with 83% observed a single time. The sample consisted of PBMCs, taken after 24 months of ibrutinib treatment. The receptors here all came from a human donor with chronic lymphocytic leukemia.

The gene calls are TRBV9 and TRBJ2-5; D unclear. Trimming left V 0 bases short and J 7 bases short, with 10 bases between. The germline CDR1 and CDR2 sequences are SGDLS and YYNGEE. CDR3 size: 13 residues. CDR3 in DNA: TGTGCCAGCAGCGTAGGGGGTACGAGGACCCAGTACTTC. It yields the protein CASSVGGTRTQYF.

The CDR3 coding sequence is TGTGCCAGCAGCCCGGGACAGGGGGGAACCGGGGAGCTGTTTTTT. Translation gives CASSPGQGGTGELFF. This rearrangement joins TRBV6-4 to TRBJ2-2, with 11 bases identical to TRBD1. This CDR3 contains 15 residues. Germline trimming cut 6 bases from V and 5 bases from J; bases unmatched to any gene: 5. CDR1 MRHNA and CDR2 SNTAGT come from the germline V gene.

This clone was picked up a small number of times. The V call is TRBV19, the J call TRBJ2-3, with TRBD2 matching 13 bases. CDR1 is LNHDA, CDR2 SQIVND, per germline (reference sequence). Trimming removed 6 bases from V and 5 bases from J; junction bases left unmatched: 11. This CDR3 is 17 amino acids long. The CDR3 nucleotides read TGTGCCAGTAGCAGACTAGCGGGAGGCTTTTTAGTAGATACGCAGTATTTT. It yields the protein CASSRLAGGFLVDTQYF.

The chain links TRBV7-9 to TRBJ2-3; the match to TRBD2 covers 8 bases. The CDR3 is made up of 16 amino acids. Germline V lookup: CDR1 SEHNR, CDR2 FQNEAQ (reference sequence). V lost 2 bases, J lost 4 bases, and 8 bases stayed unmatched. The CDR3 loop reads CASSLMSAGGSDTQYF. DNA for the CDR3: TGTGCCAGCAGCTTAATGTCCGCGGGAGGATCAGATACGCAGTATTTT.

The V gene is TRBV7-3, the J gene TRBJ2-1; 7 bases align to TRBD2. V dropped 8 bases and J dropped 3; count of bases not matched to a gene: 4. The CDR3 contains 13 residues. CDR1 is SGHTA, CDR2 FQGTGA, per germline. The CDR3 coding sequence is TGTGCCAGCGCTAGCGGAGGCTACAATGAGCAGTTCTTC. Translating gives CASASGGYNEQFF.

This clone was seen a single time. V and J are TRBV11-2 and TRBJ2-7; D is ambiguous. The germline V and J ends were trimmed by 0 bases and 2 bases, with 5 bases remaining between them. CDR1 is SGHAT and CDR2 is FQNNGV in the germline V gene. CDR3 length: 13 residues. The CDR3 spells CASSLDSPYEQYF. The CDR3 region has the DNA TGTGCCAGCAGCTTAGATAGTCCCTACGAGCAGTACTTC. The complete variable domain, with remaining parts taken from reference TRBV11-2 and TRBJ2-7, reads EAGVAQSPRYKIIEKRQSVAFWCNPISGHATLYWYQQILGQGPKLLIQFQNNGVVDDSQLPKDRFSAERLKGVDSTLKIQPAKLEDSAVYLCASSLDSPYEQYFGPGTRLTVT.

This rearrangement joins TRBV5-1 to TRBJ2-3; unclear D gene. This CDR3 contains 13 residues. V was trimmed by 2 bases and J by 6 bases, leaving 10 bases between them. CDR1 is SGHRS, CDR2 YFSETQ, per germline. In nucleotides, the CDR3 is TGCGCCAGCAGCTTCCCAACACAGGATACGCAGTATTTT. Translated: CASSFPTQDTQYF.

V usage is TRBV2 and J usage is TRBJ2-7; D remains ambiguous. Germline V gene data show CDR1 as SNHLY and CDR2 as FYNNEI. V lost 7 bases and J 5 bases, leaving 9 bases between the germline ends. This CDR3 contains 11 residues. CDR3 DNA sequence: TGTGCCAGCACGCGCCGAAACGAGCAGTACTTC. It specifies CASTRRNEQYF.

V is TRBV6-1 and J is TRBJ1-5, with 7 bases that match TRBD1. Germline V gene sequence: CDR1 MNHNS, CDR2 SASEGT. The V segment lost 0 bases and the J segment 4 bases; nucleotides outside the gene matches: 3. This CDR3 is 15 amino acids long. CDR3 residues: CASSEAVTGNQPQHF. DNA for the CDR3: TGTGCCAGCAGTGAAGCTGTGACAGGGAATCAGCCCCAGCATTTT.

The rearrangement uses TRBV13 and TRBJ2-7, with D perhaps TRBD2 (5 bases). V lost 5 bases and J 2 bases, leaving 22 bases between the germline ends. The CDR3 is 17 amino acids. CDR1 PRHDT and CDR2 FYEKMQ come from the germline V gene (reference sequence). The CDR3 nucleotides read TGTGCCAGCAGCCCGAAGGGTGGGAGTCGCGTTGCCTACGAGCAGTACTTC. Protein: CASSPKGGSRVAYEQYF.

The J gene is TRBJ2-1, the V gene TRBV5-1; D unresolved. This CDR3 region has 15 residues. The V gene's germline CDR1 is SGHRS and CDR2 YFSETQ. V was pared by 0 bases and J by 6 bases, with 13 bases between. The CDR3 region is CASSLDGERINEQFF. DNA of the CDR3: TGCGCCAGCAGCTTGGACGGAGAGAGGATCAATGAGCAGTTCTTC.

This clone was seen only a few times. The chain is built from TRBV2 and TRBJ2-1; no clear D gene. The CDR3 contains 14 residues. Per the germline V gene, CDR1 is SNHLY and CDR2 is FYNNEI. Trimming left V 5 bases short and J 4 bases short, with 12 bases between. The CDR3 loop reads CASSPRVSYNEQFF. CDR3 DNA: TGTGCCAGCAGTCCACGAGTGTCATACAATGAGCAGTTCTTC.

The rearrangement joins TRBV19 to TRBJ1-1; D gene unclear. V was shortened by 3 bases and J by 4 bases, with 3 bases between the two germline ends. Germline values: CDR1 LNHDA, CDR2 SQIVND (reference sequence). The CDR3 sequence is 11 residues long. CDR3 bases: TGTGCCAGTAGTATGACCACTGAAGCTTTCTTT. Amino acid sequence: CASSMTTEAFF.

The rearrangement joins TRBV5-4 to TRBJ2-1; the match to TRBD2 covers 9 bases. Germline assignment: CDR1 SGHNT and CDR2 YYREEE (reference sequence). The V gene end was trimmed by 3 bases and the J gene end by 2 bases; junction bases not matched to a gene: 3. The CDR3 contains 15 residues. This CDR3 reads CASSSRGGAYNEQFF. The CDR3 DNA reads TGTGCCAGCAGCTCGCGGGGGGGCGCCTACAATGAGCAGTTCTTC.

The rearrangement joins TRBV5-6 to TRBJ2-1; 8 nucleotides align to TRBD2. This CDR3 spans 16 amino acids. V dropped 3 bases and J dropped 3; count of bases not matched to a gene: 8. Germline CDR1 SGHDT, CDR2 YYEEEE. The CDR3 spells CASSSRGTRFYNEQFF. CDR3 nucleotide sequence: TGTGCCAGCAGCTCTCGGGGGACTAGATTCTACAATGAGCAGTTCTTC.

CDR3 nucleotide sequence: TGTGCCAGCAGCCCCGTCGCGGGCCGCACCGGGGAGCTGTTTTTT. Residues: CASSPVAGRTGELFF. V usage is TRBV5-5 and J usage is TRBJ2-2; tentatively, D is TRBD2 (5 bases). This CDR3 contains 15 residues. CDR1 is SGHKS and CDR2 is YYEKEE in the germline V gene (reference sequence). Trimming left V 4 bases short and J 4 bases short, with 14 bases between.

The genes are TRBV9 and TRBJ2-1; TRBD2 agrees at 8 bases. The germline V gene encodes CDR1 SGDLS and CDR2 YYNGEE. There are 16 residues in the CDR3. Trimming took 0 bases from V and 7 from J; bases not matched to a gene: 9. The CDR3: CASSVVPGGPSNEQFF. CDR3 nucleotide sequence: TGTGCCAGCAGCGTAGTGCCGGGAGGGCCCTCGAATGAGCAGTTCTTC.

The chain employs TRBV5-5 and TRBJ2-7; TRBD1 aligns across 8 bases. The CDR3 is 15 residues long. Germline V gene sequence: CDR1 SGHKS, CDR2 YYEKEE (reference sequence). With V trimmed by 4 bases and J by 3 bases, 9 bases remained unmatched. The CDR3 is CASSRGGRGLYEQYF. CDR3 in DNA: TGTGCCAGCAGCCGGGGCGGCAGGGGGCTCTACGAGCAGTACTTC.

The chain couples TRBV27 to TRBJ1-1, with 8 positions matching TRBD1. The CDR3 extends over 14 amino acids. V was clipped by 7 bases and J by 4 bases; unmatched bases: 8. Germline V gives CDR1 MNHEY, CDR2 SMNVEV (reference sequence). The CDR3 coding sequence is TGTGCCAGCACCGACGGAACAGGGGGCACTGAAGCTTTCTTT. The encoded protein is CASTDGTGGTEAFF.

The chain has TRBV19 and TRBJ2-1, with D uncertain. Trimming took off 6 bases at V and 7 bases at J, with 19 bases between the two ends. Germline values: CDR1 LNHDA, CDR2 SQIVND (reference sequence). This CDR3 is 15 amino acids long. CDR3 nucleotides: TGTGCCAGTAGCCCACCGTACCGACCTACAAATGAGCAGTTCTTC. This sequence encodes CASSPPYRPTNEQFF.

The J gene is TRBJ1-2, the V gene TRBV28, with D unresolved. The CDR3 has 12 residues. The V end was cut by 6 bases, the J end by 8 bases, with 13 bases between. The germline V gene has CDR1 MDHEN and CDR2 SYDVKM. CDR3 in amino acids: CASRTNSRGYTF. DNA of the CDR3: TGTGCCAGCAGGACTAATTCCCGGGGCTACACCTTC.

This sequence joins TRBV28 and TRBJ2-1; 7 bases map to TRBD1. Trimming took 3 bases from V and 15 from J; bases not matched to a gene: 8. Germline CDR1 and CDR2: MDHEN and SYDVKM. The CDR3 has 12 amino acids. The CDR3 nucleotides read TGTGCCAGCAGTTTGACAGGGCCCGGCCCGTTCTTC. This sequence encodes CASSLTGPGPFF. Together with reference TRBV28 and TRBJ2-1, the CDR3 gives the full variable domain: DVKVTQSSRYLVKRTGEKVFLECVQDMDHENMFWYRQDPGLGLRLIYFSYDVKMKEKGDIPEGYSVSREKKERFSLILESASTNQTSMYLCASSLTGPGPFFGPGTRLTVL.

This clone came up a few times. The chain recombines TRBV5-6 with TRBJ2-7; 8 bases align to TRBD2. J was trimmed by 6 bases and V by 3 bases; bases with no gene match: 2. Germline CDR1 SGHDT, CDR2 YYEEEE. This CDR3 contains 12 residues. CDR3 coding DNA: TGTGCCAGCAGCTCGACTAGCGCCGAGCAGTACTTC. This translates into CASSSTSAEQYF.

In nucleotides, the CDR3 is TGTGCCAGCAGTGCCGGGTACGAGCAGTACTTC. The encoded protein is CASSAGYEQYF. This sequence joins TRBV6-6 and TRBJ2-7; no definite D call. The V end was cut by 5 bases, the J end by 4 bases, with 6 bases between. The CDR3 loop spans 11 amino acids. Germline V gene data show CDR1 as MNHNY and CDR2 as SVGAGI (reference sequence).

This clone was seen a handful of times. The chain's CDR3 is CASSSPRASYNEQFF. The CDR3 DNA reads TGTGCCAGCAGCTCACCCCGGGCATCCTACAATGAGCAGTTCTTC. The rearrangement uses TRBV5-4 and TRBJ2-1; D is unresolved. Per germline, CDR1 SGHNT and CDR2 YYREEE (reference sequence). V was cut by 3 bases and J by 1 base, with 11 bases left in between. The CDR3 sequence is 15 residues long.

The CDR3: CASSLPKGYNEQFF. Written as DNA, the CDR3 is TGTGCCAGCAGCCTCCCCAAGGGCTACAATGAGCAGTTCTTC. J is TRBJ2-1 and V is TRBV7-9; the D is unclear. The germline V and J ends were trimmed by 5 bases and 3 bases, with 11 bases remaining between them. The germline CDR1 and CDR2 sequences are SEHNR and FQNEAQ (reference sequence). The CDR3 contains 14 residues.

This clone was seen once. The chain couples TRBV28 to TRBJ2-1; tentative D call: TRBD2 (6 bases). Between the trimmed V and J ends, which lost 3 bases and 9 bases, there was a span of 15 bases. Germline CDR1 is MDHEN and CDR2 is SYDVKM. The CDR3 covers 14 residues. CDR3 sequence: CASSFFRELSEQFF. The DNA of the CDR3 is TGTGCCAGCAGTTTCTTTCGGGAGCTCAGTGAGCAGTTCTTC. Using reference TRBV28 and TRBJ2-1 for the parts outside the CDR3, the full variable domain is DVKVTQSSRYLVKRTGEKVFLECVQDMDHENMFWYRQDPGLGLRLIYFSYDVKMKEKGDIPEGYSVSREKKERFSLILESASTNQTSMYLCASSFFRELSEQFFGPGTRLTVL.

This chain uses TRBV7-2 with TRBJ1-5, with D unresolved. V was pared by 0 bases and J by 6 bases, with 6 bases between. Germline V gives CDR1 SGHTA, CDR2 FQGNSA. The CDR3 is 13 residues long. The CDR3 is CASSLAPPQPQHF. The CDR3 coding sequence is TGTGCCAGCAGCTTAGCCCCCCCTCAGCCCCAGCATTTT.

J is TRBJ2-5 and V is TRBV6-5; 9 positions agree with TRBD2. Trimming at V came to 4 bases and at J to 5 bases, leaving 8 bases not matched to a gene. Germline CDR1 and CDR2: MNHEY and SVGAGI. CDR3 length: 15 amino acids. The CDR3 DNA is TGTGCCAGCAGTTTCAGTAGCGGGAGTCCGGAGACCCAGTACTTC. Protein sequence: CASSFSSGSPETQYF.

The J gene is TRBJ2-1, the V gene TRBV28; 16 bases agree with TRBD2. V lost 6 bases, J lost 2 bases, and 7 bases stayed unmatched. The length of the CDR3 is 18 residues. Germline V gene lookup returns CDR1 MDHEN and CDR2 SYDVKM. The chain's CDR3 is CASSSGTSGRATYNEQFF. CDR3 DNA: TGTGCCAGCAGCTCCGGGACTAGCGGGAGGGCCACCTACAATGAGCAGTTCTTC.

This clone has a single count. V and J are TRBV19 and TRBJ2-7; D remains unclear. CDR3 length: 15 residues. V was shortened by 2 bases and J by 2 bases, with 13 bases between the two germline ends. CDR1 and CDR2 (germline): LNHDA, SQIVND (reference sequence). The CDR3 region is CASSISSDKAYEQYF. CDR3 nucleotides: TGTGCCAGTAGTATATCCAGCGACAAAGCCTACGAGCAGTACTTC.

This clone was picked up one time. V gene TRBV4-1 combines with J gene TRBJ2-7; D possibly matches TRBD1 or TRBD2 (5 bases each). Germline assignment: CDR1 MGHRA and CDR2 YSYEKL. Trimming removed 1 base at V and 1 base at J, with 11 bases between. This CDR3 region has 15 residues. CDR3 DNA: TGCGCCAGCAGCCAAGTGCTTGGGGGATCCTACGAGCAGTACTTC. Its translation: CASSQVLGGSYEQYF.